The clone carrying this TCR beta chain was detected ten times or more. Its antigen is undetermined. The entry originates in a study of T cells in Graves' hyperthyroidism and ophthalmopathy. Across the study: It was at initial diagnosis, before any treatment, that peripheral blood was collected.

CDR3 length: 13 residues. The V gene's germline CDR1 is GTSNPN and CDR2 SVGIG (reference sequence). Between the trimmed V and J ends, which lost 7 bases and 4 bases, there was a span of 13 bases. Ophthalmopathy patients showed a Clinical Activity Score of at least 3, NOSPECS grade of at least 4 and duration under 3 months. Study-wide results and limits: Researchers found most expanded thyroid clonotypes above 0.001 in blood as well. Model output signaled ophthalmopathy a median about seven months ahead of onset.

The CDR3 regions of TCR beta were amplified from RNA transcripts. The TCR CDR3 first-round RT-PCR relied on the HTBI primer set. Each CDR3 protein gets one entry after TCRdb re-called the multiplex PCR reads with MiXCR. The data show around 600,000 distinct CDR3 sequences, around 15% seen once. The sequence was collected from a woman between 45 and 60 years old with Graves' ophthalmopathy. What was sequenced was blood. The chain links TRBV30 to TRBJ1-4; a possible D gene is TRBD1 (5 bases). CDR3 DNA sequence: TGTGCCTACGCGACAGCCGTTAATGAAAAACTGTTTTTT. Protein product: CAYATAVNEKLFF.